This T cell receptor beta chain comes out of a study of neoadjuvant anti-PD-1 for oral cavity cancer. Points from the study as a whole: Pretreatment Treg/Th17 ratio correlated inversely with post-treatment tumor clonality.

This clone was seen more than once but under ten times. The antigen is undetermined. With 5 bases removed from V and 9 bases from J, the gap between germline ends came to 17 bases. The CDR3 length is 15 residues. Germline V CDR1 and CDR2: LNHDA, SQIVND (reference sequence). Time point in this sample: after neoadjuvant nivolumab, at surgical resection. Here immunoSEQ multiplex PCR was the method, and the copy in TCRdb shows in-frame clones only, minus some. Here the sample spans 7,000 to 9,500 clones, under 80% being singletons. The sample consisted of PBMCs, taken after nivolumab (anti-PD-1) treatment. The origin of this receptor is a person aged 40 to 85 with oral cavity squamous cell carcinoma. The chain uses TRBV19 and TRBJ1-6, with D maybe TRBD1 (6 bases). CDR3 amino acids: CASSVGAARSSPLHF. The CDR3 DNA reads TGTGCCAGTAGTGTGGGGGCAGCCCGTAGTTCACCCCTCCACTTT. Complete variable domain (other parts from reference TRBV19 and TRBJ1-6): DGGITQSPKYLFRKEGQNVTLSCEQNLNHDAMYWYRQDPGQGLRLIYYSQIVNDFQKGDIAEGYSVSREKKESFPLTVTSAQKNPTAFYLCASSVGAARSSPLHFGNGTRLTVT.